The 28 T cell receptor beta chains listed next were all sequenced from one sample in a study of blood T cell repertoires in COVID-19 (TCRdb year 2020). The library was produced with the immunoSEQ multiplex PCR assay. Held by TCRdb, this immuneACCESS table contains in-frame sequences only and omits some clones. Under half of the omission traces to an unresolved V gene where checked; the cause of the rest is unknown. The sample table records 65,000 to 75,000 clones; about three quarters of these occur just once. The ten largest clones represent approximately 14% of the sample. Specimen: peripheral blood. The receptors stem from a man older than 75 with acute or convalescent COVID-19.

V gene TRBV21-1 combines with J gene TRBJ1-6; the table's D gene call, TRBD1, was not cross checked with the DNA. TRBV21-1 is termed a pseudogene. This CDR3 has 13 amino acids. Here the CDR3 DNA reads TGTGCCAGCGCAAAACAGGGCGTTTCACCCCTCCACTTT. Encoded protein: CASAKQGVSPLHF.

The rearrangement joins TRBV7-2 to TRBJ1-3; D is perhaps TRBD1 (6 bases). Per the germline V gene, CDR1 is SGHTA and CDR2 is FQGNSA. CDR3 length equals 15 residues. V was clipped by 4 bases and J by 7 bases, with 17 bases between them. The CDR3 sequence is CASSSQGGGVNTIYF. CDR3 bases: TGTGCCAGCAGCTCGCAAGGGGGAGGGGTGAACACCATATATTTT.

The chain has TRBV7-9 and TRBJ2-3, with 10 bases identical to TRBD2. The ends lost 0 bases at V and 4 bases at J; junction bases unmatched: 7. This CDR3 has 17 amino acids. Germline-derived CDR1 and CDR2 are SEHNR and FQNEAQ (reference sequence). The CDR3 coding sequence is TGTGCCAGCAGCTTAGCTATAGCGGGAGGCCAGGCAGATACGCAGTATTTT. This translates into CASSLAIAGGQADTQYF.

The genes are TRBV7-9 and TRBJ1-2; D is perhaps TRBD1 (5 bases). Germline V gene lookup returns CDR1 SEHNR and CDR2 FQNEAQ (reference sequence). There are 13 residues in the CDR3. V lost 5 bases and J lost 9, with 16 bases in between. The CDR3 is CASSLTTAGRYTF. CDR3 DNA: TGTGCCAGCAGCCTAACGACAGCTGGGCGCTACACCTTC. Drawing the rest from reference TRBV7-9 and TRBJ1-2, the complete variable domain is DTGVSQNPRHKITKRGQNVTFRCDPISEHNRLYWYRQTLGQGPEFLTYFQNEAQLEKSRLLSDRFSAERPKGSFSTLEIQRTEQGDSAMYLCASSLTTAGRYTFGSGTRLTVV.

The chain has TRBV7-9 and TRBJ2-7, with 9 bases lining up with TRBD1. Germline loops: CDR1 SEHNR, CDR2 FQNEAQ (reference sequence). This CDR3 contains 17 residues. V lost 3 bases, J lost 2 bases, and 11 bases stayed unmatched. The CDR3 protein is CASSFPRGGQGTYEQYF. In nucleotides, the CDR3 is TGTGCCAGCAGCTTCCCGAGAGGGGGACAGGGAACCTACGAGCAGTACTTC.

The chain joins TRBV6-5 to TRBJ2-7; maybe TRBD1 (6 bases). The CDR3 totals 15 residues. V lost 0 bases and J lost 7, with 16 bases in between. The germline CDR1 and CDR2 sequences are MNHEY and SVGAGI. CDR3 sequence: CASSYSGAGAEEQYF. The CDR3 coding sequence is TGTGCCAGCAGTTACTCCGGGGCAGGGGCAGAGGAGCAGTACTTC.

This clone has a single count. This chain links TRBV12-5 with TRBJ2-3; possible D gene TRBD2, 6 bases. Trimming pared 5 bases from V and 4 bases from J, leaving 13 bases between. Germline V gene sequence: CDR1 LGHNT, CDR2 FRNRAP. The CDR3 runs 14 residues. The DNA of the CDR3 is TGTGCTAGTGGTATCGGGGGTGTCGCAGATACGCAGTATTTT. Residues: CASGIGGVADTQYF.

V usage is TRBV4-2 and J usage is TRBJ2-5, with D possibly being TRBD1 (5 bases). Germline values: CDR1 LGHNA, CDR2 YNFKEQ. V shed 5 bases and J shed 4 bases, with 14 bases lying between them. There are 14 residues in the CDR3. In DNA, the CDR3 is TGTGCCAGCAGCTATACGCAGGGTGCAGAGACCCAGTACTTC. It codes for CASSYTQGAETQYF.

This chain joins TRBV10-3 and TRBJ2-3, with TRBD2 identical over 7 bases. Germline values: CDR1 ENHRY, CDR2 SYGVKD. Germline trimming cut 7 bases from V and 6 bases from J; bases unmatched to any gene: 7. The CDR3 length is 13 residues. The CDR3 loop reads CAITAGQRDTQYF. The CDR3 region has the DNA TGTGCCATCACAGCGGGGCAAAGGGATACGCAGTATTTT.

The chain joins TRBV15 to TRBJ2-1; 8 nucleotides line up with TRBD1. J was trimmed by 6 bases and V by 2 bases; bases with no gene match: 9. Germline CDR1 LNHNV, CDR2 YYDKDF (reference sequence). The CDR3 is made up of 16 amino acids. The CDR3 nucleotides read TGTGCCACCAGCAGACTTGGACAGGGTGGTCGCAATGAGCAGTTCTTC. Protein: CATSRLGQGGRNEQFF.

The V call is TRBV6-5, the J call TRBJ1-5; 10 bases map to TRBD1. Germline lookup yields CDR1 MNHEY and CDR2 SVGAGI. The CDR3 totals 16 residues. The V gene end was trimmed by 4 bases and the J gene end by 0 bases; junction bases not matched to a gene: 3. CDR3 region: CASSWDRGDSNQPQHF. The CDR3 coding sequence is TGTGCCAGCAGTTGGGACAGGGGCGATAGCAATCAGCCCCAGCATTTT.

Concerning this clone itself: Different DNA sequences within this sample yield the same CDR3. V gene TRBV9 combines with J gene TRBJ1-2; D may be TRBD1 (5 bases). The CDR3 spans 13 residues. Germline V lookup: CDR1 SGDLS, CDR2 YYNGEE. Trimming stripped 2 bases from V and 1 base from J, with 6 bases between. The CDR3, as DNA: TGTGCCAGCAGCGTTGACAGTAACTATGGCTACACCTTC. Its translation: CASSVDSNYGYTF.

The rearrangement uses TRBV7-9 and TRBJ1-2; 9 nucleotides align to TRBD1. The CDR3 length is 14 residues. In germline, CDR1 is SEHNR, CDR2 FQNEAQ (reference sequence). The V and J ends lost 2 bases and 4 bases, in that order; junction bases with no gene match: 2. CDR3 sequence reads: CASSLRDRAYGYTF. Here the CDR3 DNA reads TGTGCCAGCAGCTTACGGGACAGGGCCTATGGCTACACCTTC.

The rearrangement uses TRBV30 and TRBJ1-2, with 7 bases identical to TRBD1. Trimming cost V 2 bases and J 2 bases; bases outside gene matches: 5. Germline CDR1 reads GTSNPN; CDR2 reads SVGIG (reference sequence). The CDR3 runs to 14 residues. CDR3 sequence: CAWSQDRNNYGYTF. The DNA of the CDR3 is TGTGCCTGGAGTCAGGACAGGAACAACTATGGCTACACCTTC.

The rearrangement joins TRBV27 to TRBJ1-1; a weak D match, TRBD1 (5 bases). Germline V CDR1 and CDR2: MNHEY, SMNVEV (reference sequence). The CDR3 consists of 14 residues. The V end was cut by 5 bases, the J end by 4 bases, with 14 bases between. This CDR3 reads CASSPGWRGTEAFF. The CDR3 nucleotides are TGTGCCAGCAGTCCGGGGTGGAGGGGCACTGAAGCTTTCTTT.

In its sample, this clone was seen a few times. The chain uses TRBV7-6 and TRBJ2-2; D remains unclear. Per the germline V gene, CDR1 is SGHVS and CDR2 is FNYEAQ. The CDR3 is made up of 16 amino acids. Trimming left V 3 bases short and J 0 bases short, with 11 bases between. DNA for the CDR3: TGTGCCAGCAGCTTCTCCATCCTATCGAACACCGGGGAGCTGTTTTTT. It translates to CASSFSILSNTGELFF.

The V call is TRBV5-5, the J call TRBJ2-3; no definite D call. CDR3 length equals 13 residues. Germline lookup yields CDR1 SGHKS and CDR2 YYEKEE (reference sequence). V dropped 7 bases and J dropped 5 bases, with 14 bases sitting between them. The CDR3 coding sequence is TGTGCCAGCGGATTACCGCGCGGAGATACGCAGTATTTT. This gives the protein CASGLPRGDTQYF.

The V and J genes are TRBV7-2 and TRBJ2-3, with 8 positions matching TRBD2. CDR1 SGHTA and CDR2 FQGNSA come from the germline V gene. V was clipped by 2 bases and J by 6 bases; unmatched bases: 10. This CDR3 has 16 residues. CDR3 coding DNA: TGTGCCAGCAGCTTATCCGGGACTAGTGGATCGGATACGCAGTATTTT. It yields the protein CASSLSGTSGSDTQYF.

This clone was counted only a few times. The chain couples TRBV4-3 to TRBJ2-3; D unresolved. This CDR3 has 14 residues. CDR1 and CDR2 from the germline V gene are LGHNA and YSLEER. V was trimmed by 2 bases and J by 0 bases, leaving 6 bases between them. The CDR3 nucleotides read TGCGCCAGCAGCCAATCATTTAGCACAGATACGCAGTATTTT. Amino acids: CASSQSFSTDTQYF.

This clone was counted once. V usage is TRBV7-2 and J usage is TRBJ2-7, with D perhaps matching TRBD2 (6 bases). V was cut by 3 bases and J by 2 bases, with 11 bases left in between. CDR1 is SGHTA, CDR2 FQGNSA, per germline. The CDR3 length is 14 residues. DNA for the CDR3: TGTGCCAGCAGCTTGGCGGGGCGCGCCTACGAGCAGTACTTC. It encodes CASSLAGRAYEQYF.

The chain recombines TRBV3-1 (or the pseudogene TRBV3-2) with TRBJ2-3, with TRBD1 matching over 8 bases. This CDR3 has 16 residues. Germline CDR1 reads LGHDT; CDR2 reads YNNKEL (reference sequence). The V gene end was trimmed by 0 bases and the J gene end by 5 bases; junction bases not matched to a gene: 7. CDR3 sequence reads: CASSQESRGPIDTQYF. CDR3 sequence (DNA): TGTGCCAGCAGCCAAGAATCCAGGGGGCCCATAGATACGCAGTATTTT.

The rearrangement joins TRBV24-1 to TRBJ2-5; 7 bases are shared with TRBD2. This CDR3 is 14 amino acids long. The V gene's germline CDR1 is KGHDR and CDR2 SFDVKD. V shed 9 bases and J 5 bases; nucleotides not matched to a gene: 11. As DNA, the CDR3 is TGTGCCACCTCGGCTAGCGGAGCCAGTGAGACCCAGTACTTC. Amino acids: CATSASGASETQYF.

The genes are TRBV15 and TRBJ2-6; weak D call: TRBD1 (5 bases). The V end was cut by 0 bases, the J end by 0 bases, with 9 bases between. This CDR3 comprises 17 residues. Germline CDR1 reads LNHNV; CDR2 reads YYDKDF (reference sequence). The DNA for the CDR3 is TGTGCCACCAGCAGAGATCAGGGATTCTCTGGGGCCAACGTCCTGACTTTC. This translates into CATSRDQGFSGANVLTF.

The chain links TRBV19 to TRBJ2-3, with TRBD1 identical over 11 bases. There are 14 residues in the CDR3. V was clipped by 6 bases and J by 5 bases; unmatched bases: 4. Germline CDR1 reads LNHDA; CDR2 reads SQIVND (reference sequence). The CDR3: CASRDRGRGDTQYF. CDR3 nucleotides: TGTGCCAGTAGGGACAGGGGGCGTGGAGATACGCAGTATTTT.

This chain links TRBV7-9 with TRBJ1-1; 7 nucleotides align to TRBD1. V trimming: 5 bases; J trimming: 7 bases; junction bases outside the gene matches: 10. CDR1 SEHNR and CDR2 FQNEAQ come from the germline V gene (reference sequence). CDR3 length equals 14 residues. CDR3 nucleotide sequence: TGTGCCAGCAGCCCGTCAGGGGGGCGCGGTGAAGCTTTCTTT. Translated, it gives CASSPSGGRGEAFF. The variable domain in full, completed from reference TRBV7-9 and TRBJ1-1, reads DTGVSQNPRHKITKRGQNVTFRCDPISEHNRLYWYRQTLGQGPEFLTYFQNEAQLEKSRLLSDRFSAERPKGSFSTLEIQRTEQGDSAMYLCASSPSGGRGEAFFGQGTRLTVV.

This clone was seen only once. The chain has TRBV2 and TRBJ2-7; tentative D call: TRBD1 (6 bases). V lost 9 bases, J lost 6 bases, and 15 bases lay in between. The germline V gene encodes CDR1 SNHLY and CDR2 FYNNEI. The CDR3 consists of 12 residues. CDR3 nucleotide sequence: TGTGCCAGAATGAACAGGGTCGGCGAGCAGTACTTC. It codes for CARMNRVGEQYF. Filled out from reference TRBV2 and TRBJ2-7, the complete variable domain reads EPEVTQTPSHQVTQMGQEVILRCVPISNHLYFYWYRQILGQKVEFLVSFYNNEISEKSEIFDDQFSVERPDGSNFTLKIRSTKLEDSAMYFCARMNRVGEQYFGPGTRLTVT.

The chain joins TRBV7-6 to TRBJ1-6; perhaps TRBD1 as D (6 bases). The V gene's germline CDR1 is SGHVS and CDR2 FNYEAQ. Trimming pared 5 bases from V and 10 bases from J, leaving 18 bases between. The CDR3 spans 15 residues. CDR3 sequence (DNA): TGTGCCAGCAGCCAGTTCGGCCAGGGGCAATCACCCCTCCACTTT. As protein: CASSQFGQGQSPLHF.

This rearrangement joins TRBV7-2 to TRBJ1-2; D gene unclear. CDR3 size: 13 residues. Germline CDR1 and CDR2: SGHTA and FQGNSA. Deletions cut 1 base from V and 8 bases from J, with 11 bases between. The CDR3 nucleotides are TGTGCCAGCAGCTTAGATCCCAACGGGGGCTACACCTTC. As protein: CASSLDPNGGYTF. Looking up the rest from reference TRBV7-2 and TRBJ1-2 gives the full variable domain: GAGVSQSPSNKVTEKGKDVELRCDPISGHTALYWYRQSLGQGLEFLIYFQGNSAPDKSGLPSDRFSAERTGGSVSTLTIQRTQQEDSAVYLCASSLDPNGGYTFGSGTRLTVV.